This T cell receptor beta chain was found in a study of graft-versus-host responses after intestinal transplantation. Study details: Recipients received multivisceral, liver-intestinal, or isolated intestinal transplants. Anti-thymocyte globulin induction was given to all recipients, followed by tacrolimus and steroids for 3 to 4 years.

The table came from immunoSEQ multiplex PCR; TCRdb's copy has only in-frame clones and leaves some out. The data contain 75,000 to 95,000 clones, approximately 90% of them singletons. This clone was found once. Its cognate antigen is unknown. Whole-study results and caveats: GvH clones detected in recipient marrow included some appearing first in ileum or blood.

The sequence derives from a human donor who was the organ donor for an intestinal transplant. Sequenced material: unstimulated CD4+ T cells sorted from spleen or lymph node cells, taken before transplant.

In nucleotides, the CDR3 is TGTGCCAGCAGCTTAGGGGGGCGCGACTATGGCTACACCTTC. Its translation is CASSLGGRDYGYTF. The chain joins TRBV7-6 to TRBJ1-2; possibly TRBD1 for D (6 bases). Germline V gives CDR1 SGHVS, CDR2 FNYEAQ. The V end was cut by 1 base, the J end by 3 bases, with 9 bases between. There are 14 residues in the CDR3.